This TCR beta chain is from a study of T cell responses to AZD1222 COVID-19 vaccine. V dropped 6 bases and J dropped 3 bases, with 13 bases sitting between them. The CDR3 contains 14 residues. The germline gives CDR1 SGHDT, CDR2 YYEEEE. This clone was observed once. Clones were read by immunoSEQ multiplex PCR, and TCRdb kept only the in-frame ones, dropping some. The sample has over 100,000 clones, 70% to 90% seen once. J is TRBJ1-5 and V is TRBV5-6; a possible D gene is TRBD1 (6 bases). This specimen consisted of peripheral blood, obtained on day 0 of AZD1222 vaccination. This clonotype originated in an adult in good health. The CDR3, as DNA: TGTGCCAGCACTCAACAGGGCCCCAATCAGCCCCAGCATTTT. Protein product: CASTQQGPNQPQHF.